This T cell receptor (beta chain) originates from a study of T cells expressing NK-cell markers. Study-level background: Sorted CD3+CD56+NKG2C+, CD3+CD56+NKG2C- and CD3+CD56-NKG2C+ T-cell subsets were beta-chain profiled.

The study, taken as a whole, reports: The CD3+CD56-NKG2C+ fraction of a few donors was also led by these clonotypes.

TCRdb derives one entry per CDR3 protein from the 5' RACE reads, leaving out DNA. The sample features about 540,000 distinct CDR3 sequences, with approximately 3.6% in its top ten. Of note for this clonotype: The antigen is not known.

This clonotype originated in a young man in good health. What was sequenced was blood T cells: a sorted CD56 or NKG2C T cell subset, CD4+ or CD8+ T cells, or bulk PBMC T cells (not recorded which).

The CDR3 is CASRRTSGSGETQYF. V and J are TRBV7-9 and TRBJ2-5; TCRdb names TRBD2, which stays unverified in the absence of DNA. Germline V gene lookup returns CDR1 SEHNR and CDR2 FQNEAQ (reference sequence). The CDR3 has 15 amino acids.